This T cell receptor (beta chain) is from a study of beta chain features in type 1 diabetes. Study-level background: Analysis included over 100,000,000 sorted cells drawn from all samples. Findings and caveats of the study: Type 1 diabetes patients had moderately but significantly shorter TCRB CDR3s in all four CD4+ subsets.

This clone was observed a few times. Its target is not known. Reverse transcription of all isolated RNA meant that expressed TCRB transcripts were sequenced. Profiling relied on immunoSEQ multiplex PCR, and the TCRdb table lists in-frame clones only, not all of them. The sample lists 250,000 to 300,000 clones, roughly 13% occurring once. The sample taken for sequencing was naive CD4+ T cells from blood. The TCR was taken from a man aged 25-40 years with type 1 diabetes.

In nucleotides, the CDR3 is TGCGCCAGCAGCTTGGCCCTCGGGGTCGGGGAGACCCAGTACTTC. This gives the protein CASSLALGVGETQYF. The genes are TRBV5-1 and TRBJ2-5; D is perhaps TRBD2 (5 bases). The V end lost 0 bases, the J end lost 5 bases, and 14 bases lay between the germline ends. This CDR3 has 15 amino acids. Germline loops: CDR1 SGHRS, CDR2 YFSETQ.